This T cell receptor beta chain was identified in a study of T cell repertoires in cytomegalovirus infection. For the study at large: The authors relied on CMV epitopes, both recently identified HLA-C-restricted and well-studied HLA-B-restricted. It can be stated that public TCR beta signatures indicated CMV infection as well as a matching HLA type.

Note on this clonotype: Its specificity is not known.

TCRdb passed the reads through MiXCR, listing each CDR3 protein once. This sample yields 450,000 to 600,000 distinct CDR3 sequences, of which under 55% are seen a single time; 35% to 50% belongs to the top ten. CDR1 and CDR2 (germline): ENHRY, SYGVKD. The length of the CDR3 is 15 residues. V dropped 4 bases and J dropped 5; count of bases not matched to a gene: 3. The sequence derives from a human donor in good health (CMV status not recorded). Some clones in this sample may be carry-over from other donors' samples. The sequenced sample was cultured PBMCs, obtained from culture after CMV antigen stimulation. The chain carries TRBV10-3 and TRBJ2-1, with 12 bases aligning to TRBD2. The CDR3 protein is CAISGGLAGNNEQFF. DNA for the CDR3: TGTGCCATCAGTGGTGGACTAGCGGGAAACAATGAGCAGTTCTTC.